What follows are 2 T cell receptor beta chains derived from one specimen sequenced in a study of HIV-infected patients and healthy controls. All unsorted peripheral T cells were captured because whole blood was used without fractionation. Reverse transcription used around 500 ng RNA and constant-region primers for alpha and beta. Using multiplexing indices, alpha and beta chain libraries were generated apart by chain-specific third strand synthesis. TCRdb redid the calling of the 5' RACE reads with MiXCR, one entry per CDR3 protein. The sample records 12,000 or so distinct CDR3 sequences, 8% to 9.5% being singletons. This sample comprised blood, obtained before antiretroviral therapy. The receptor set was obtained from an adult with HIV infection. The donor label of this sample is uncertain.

CDR3 in DNA: TGTGCCAGCAGACCAAAGGGGACATCCACAGATACGCAGTATTTT. Its translation is CASRPKGTSTDTQYF. The chain is built from TRBV12-3 or TRBV12-4 and TRBJ2-3, with D possibly TRBD1 on 6 matching bases. This CDR3 comprises 15 residues. V was pared by 6 bases and J by 2 bases, with 15 bases between.

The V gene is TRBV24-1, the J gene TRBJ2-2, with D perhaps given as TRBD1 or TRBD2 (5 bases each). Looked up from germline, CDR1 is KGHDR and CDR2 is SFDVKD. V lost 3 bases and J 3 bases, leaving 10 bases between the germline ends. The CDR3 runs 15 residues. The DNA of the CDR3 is TGTGCCACCAGTGATGTGGGGGATCACACCGGGGAGCTGTTTTTT. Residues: CATSDVGDHTGELFF.